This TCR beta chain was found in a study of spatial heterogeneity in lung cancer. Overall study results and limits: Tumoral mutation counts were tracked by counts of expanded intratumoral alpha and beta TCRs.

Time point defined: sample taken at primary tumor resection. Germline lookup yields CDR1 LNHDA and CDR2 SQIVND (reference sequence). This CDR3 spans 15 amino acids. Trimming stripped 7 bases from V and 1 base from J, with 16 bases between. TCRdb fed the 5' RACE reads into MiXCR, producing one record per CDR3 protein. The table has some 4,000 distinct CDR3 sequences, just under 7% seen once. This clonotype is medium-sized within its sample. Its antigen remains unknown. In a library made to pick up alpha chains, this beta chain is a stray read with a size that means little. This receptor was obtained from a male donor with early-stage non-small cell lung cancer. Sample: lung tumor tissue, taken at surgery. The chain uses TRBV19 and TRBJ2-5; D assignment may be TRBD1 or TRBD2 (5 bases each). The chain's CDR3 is CASNRRDAGQETQYF. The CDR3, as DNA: TGTGCCAGTAACCGCAGGGACGCAGGCCAAGAGACCCAGTACTTC. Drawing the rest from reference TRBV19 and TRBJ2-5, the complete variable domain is DGGITQSPKYLFRKEGQNVTLSCEQNLNHDAMYWYRQDPGQGLRLIYYSQIVNDFQKGDIAEGYSVSREKKESFPLTVTSAQKNPTAFYLCASNRRDAGQETQYFGPGTRLLVL.